This T cell receptor (beta chain) stems from a study of CD8 T cells in Susac syndrome. The CDR3 consists of 12 residues. V was clipped by 10 bases and J by 5 bases, with 15 bases between them. From blood CD8+ and CD4+ T cells, TCR beta sequences were generated. The CD8+ and CD4+ T cells were negatively isolated, with the TEMRA cells enriched by FACS. An amount of RNA that ranged from roughly 0.5 to 1 ug was reverse transcribed with random hexamers. TCRdb analysed the immunoSEQ multiplex PCR reads with MiXCR anew, one entry per CDR3 protein. Among 69,000 or so distinct CDR3 sequences, around 95% were seen once, and the ten largest hold about 0.25%.

Material: CD8+ T cells from PBMCs. The receptor comes from a human donor in good health. The chain is built from TRBV5-3 and TRBJ1-1, with a possible D match to TRBD1 (6 bases). TRBV5-3 is identified as an open reading frame with a role that is uncertain. CDR3: CARWWGRTEAFF. The CDR3 coding sequence is TGTGCCCGGTGGTGGGGGCGGACTGAAGCTTTCTTT.